This T cell receptor beta chain was sequenced in a study of blood T cell repertoires in COVID-19. Clones were sequenced by immunoSEQ multiplex PCR, and TCRdb holds only the in-frame ones, with some missing. This sample yields 250,000 to 350,000 clones, of which over 80% are seen a single time; 8.5% to 10% belongs to the top ten. Germline V lookup: CDR1 MDHEN, CDR2 SYDVKM. The germline V and J ends were trimmed by 5 bases and 4 bases, with 21 bases remaining between them. This CDR3 comprises 16 residues. Recovery meant two consecutive negative NP/OP PCR tests, professional clearance, or resolved symptoms.

The V call is TRBV28, the J call TRBJ2-7, with D maybe TRBD1 (6 bases). The TCR was taken from a woman aged 18-29 years who had recovered from COVID-19. The sequenced sample consisted of PBMCs or T cells enriched from blood (not recorded which). The CDR3 loop is CASSLRGDIPLYEQYF. DNA for the CDR3: TGTGCCAGCAGTCTACGAGGGGACATCCCCCTTTACGAGCAGTACTTC.